One sample yielded the 23 T cell receptor beta chains listed below, sequenced in a study of shared T cell receptors in the human thymus. This table comes from immunoSEQ multiplex PCR, and its TCRdb copy is limited to in-frame clones, with some not included. The top ten clones hold about 0.013% of a sample with 500,000 to 550,000 clones, around 78% of them seen once. The same sample was also used in a study of human thymus T cells.

Specimen: thymocytes. The receptors originated from a boy younger than two with a congenital heart defect.

The V gene is TRBV13, the J gene TRBJ2-1; 7 nucleotides align to TRBD2. CDR1 and CDR2 (germline): PRHDT, FYEKMQ (reference sequence). The CDR3 contains 16 residues. The ends lost 1 base at V and 1 base at J; junction bases unmatched: 4. The CDR3 DNA is TGTGCCAGCAGCTTAGATCCAGCGGGATCCTACAATGAGCAGTTCTTC. Its protein product is CASSLDPAGSYNEQFF. Together with reference TRBV13 and TRBJ2-1, the CDR3 gives the full variable domain: AAGVIQSPRHLIKEKRETATLKCYPIPRHDTVYWYQQGPGQDPQFLISFYEKMQSDKGSIPDRFSAQQFSDYHSELNMSSLELGDSALYFCASSLDPAGSYNEQFFGPGTRLTVL.

The rearrangement joins TRBV5-5 to TRBJ1-1; D gene uncertain. Looked up from germline, CDR1 is SGHKS and CDR2 is YYEKEE (reference sequence). V gave up 0 bases and J gave up 4 bases, with 13 bases separating them. CDR3 length equals 15 residues. CDR3 DNA: TGTGCCAGCAGCTTGGTGGTCCCGCGCCGCACTGAAGCTTTCTTT. Protein: CASSLVVPRRTEAFF.

The chain has TRBV27 and TRBJ1-5, with 11 bases aligning to TRBD1. Trimming took 6 bases from V and 11 from J; bases not matched to a gene: 15. There are 16 residues in the CDR3. CDR1 and CDR2 from the germline V gene are MNHEY and SMNVEV (reference sequence). The CDR3 reads CASSAGQGEFRVAQHF. The DNA for the CDR3 is TGTGCCAGCAGCGCGGGACAGGGGGAGTTTCGGGTGGCCCAGCATTTT.

The genes are TRBV5-6 and TRBJ2-1; possible D gene TRBD2, 6 bases. The V gene's germline CDR1 is SGHDT and CDR2 YYEEEE. The CDR3 is 16 amino acids. V lost 4 bases to trimming and J lost 0 bases, with 14 bases between them. CDR3: CASSRTRDSSYNEQFF. CDR3 DNA: TGTGCCAGCAGCCGGACCCGGGACTCCTCCTACAATGAGCAGTTCTTC.

This clone was found once. The V and J genes are TRBV30 and TRBJ2-1; possibly TRBD1 for D (6 bases). The CDR3 sequence is 15 residues long. Deletions cut 3 bases from V and 9 bases from J, with 21 bases between. Germline V CDR1 and CDR2: GTSNPN, SVGIG (reference sequence). CDR3 DNA sequence: TGTGCCTGGAGCCCCCCCGGGGCAGGGGATGGTGAGCAGTTCTTC. Residues: CAWSPPGAGDGEQFF.

The genes are TRBV9 and TRBJ2-3; a weak D match, TRBD2 (6 bases). V lost 4 bases, J lost 4 bases, and 13 bases lay in between. This CDR3 is built from 14 residues. Per germline, CDR1 SGDLS and CDR2 YYNGEE. CDR3: CASSPTKRADTQYF. Here the CDR3 DNA reads TGTGCCAGCAGCCCGACCAAGCGGGCAGATACGCAGTATTTT.

This chain links TRBV5-6 with TRBJ2-5, with D possibly being TRBD2 (5 bases). V was trimmed by 2 bases and J by 2 bases, leaving 16 bases between them. The germline CDR1 and CDR2 sequences are SGHDT and YYEEEE. The CDR3 is 16 residues long. CDR3 loop: CASSLNERQLQETQYF. In nucleotides, the CDR3 is TGTGCCAGCAGCTTAAACGAGCGGCAGTTGCAAGAGACCCAGTACTTC.

The chain links TRBV29-1 to TRBJ2-1; 13 nucleotides align to TRBD2. The ends lost 0 bases at V and 4 bases at J; junction bases unmatched: 9. CDR3 length: 18 amino acids. CDR1 is SQVTM and CDR2 is ANQGSEA in the germline V gene. The CDR3 DNA follows: TGCAGCGTTGAAGATCCGACTAGCGGGGGGAACCGATACAATGAGCAGTTCTTC. It translates to CSVEDPTSGGNRYNEQFF.

The chain couples TRBV2 to TRBJ1-5, with D tentatively TRBD1 (5 bases). Trimming pared 5 bases from V and 10 bases from J, leaving 12 bases between. Germline V gives CDR1 SNHLY, CDR2 FYNNEI. There are 12 residues in the CDR3. DNA of the CDR3: TGTGCCAGCAGTTCCGACGGGACTCCCCAGCATTTT. It yields the protein CASSSDGTPQHF.

CDR3 sequence: CASTDPGLAGIDEQYF. The CDR3 nucleotides read TGCGCCAGCACCGACCCCGGACTAGCGGGAATCGACGAGCAGTACTTC. The rearrangement links TRBV10-2 to TRBJ2-7; 12 nucleotides line up with TRBD2. Germline V CDR1 and CDR2: WSHSY, SAAADI. J was trimmed by 5 bases and V by 7 bases; bases with no gene match: 12. There are 16 residues in the CDR3.

V is TRBV19 and J is TRBJ1-5, with D perhaps matching TRBD1 (5 bases). The V gene lost 3 bases and the J gene lost 2 bases, with 11 bases spanning the gap. The CDR3 extends over 15 amino acids. From germline, CDR1 is LNHDA and CDR2 SQIVND (reference sequence). The CDR3 DNA follows: TGTGCCAGTAGTATGACAGACTTAGGCAATCAGCCCCAGCATTTT. It encodes CASSMTDLGNQPQHF.

V is TRBV21-1 and J is TRBJ2-5; the table's D gene call, TRBD1, was not cross checked with the DNA. TRBV21-1 is deemed a pseudogene. This CDR3 comprises 13 residues. Here the CDR3 reads CASGRGFSETQYF. The CDR3 region has the DNA TGTGCCAGCGGAAGGGGGTTTTCGGAGACCCAGTACTTC.

The chain recombines TRBV18 with TRBJ1-1; 8 nucleotides line up with TRBD1. From germline, CDR1 is KGHSH and CDR2 LQKENI. CDR3 length: 16 amino acids. V gave up 0 bases and J gave up 6 bases; unmatched junction bases: 9. CDR3 in amino acids: CASSPPPQGDPPEAFF. DNA of the CDR3: TGTGCCAGCTCACCACCCCCACAGGGGGACCCCCCTGAAGCTTTCTTT.

The rearrangement links TRBV5-4 to TRBJ1-1; maybe TRBD1 (5 bases). The CDR3 runs to 15 residues. V was clipped by 6 bases and J by 2 bases, with 17 bases between them. CDR1 and CDR2 from the germline V gene are SGHNT and YYREEE (reference sequence). Written as DNA, the CDR3 is TGTGCCAGCACCATGGACACGGCAACTAACACTGAAGCTTTCTTT. As protein: CASTMDTATNTEAFF.

The chain joins TRBV14 to TRBJ2-2; a weak D match, TRBD2 (5 bases). The CDR3 extends over 18 amino acids. The germline gives CDR1 SGHDN, CDR2 FVKESK. V lost 0 bases and J lost 3, with 17 bases in between. CDR3 amino acids: CASSQESAGEWDTGELFF. The DNA for the CDR3 is TGTGCCAGCAGCCAAGAGTCGGCGGGCGAATGGGACACCGGGGAGCTGTTTTTT.

This rearrangement joins TRBV27 to TRBJ2-1; TRBD2 aligns across 7 bases. Germline V lookup: CDR1 MNHEY, CDR2 SMNVEV (reference sequence). With V trimmed by 8 bases and J by 5 bases, 9 bases remained unmatched. The CDR3 length is 14 residues. DNA of the CDR3: TGTGCCAGCGGGGTAGTAGCGGGCCACAATGAGCAGTTCTTC. This translates into CASGVVAGHNEQFF.

The chain carries TRBV18 and TRBJ2-1; 12 nucleotides match TRBD2. V shed 6 bases and J 5 bases; nucleotides not matched to a gene: 17. This CDR3 is built from 19 residues. Germline lookup yields CDR1 KGHSH and CDR2 LQKENI. CDR3 sequence: CASSLHSTSGRKVNNEQFF. The CDR3 region has the DNA TGTGCCAGCTCGCTTCACTCCACTAGCGGGAGGAAGGTTAACAATGAGCAGTTCTTC.

V usage is TRBV6-5 and J usage is TRBJ2-7, with unresolved D. V lost 1 base and J lost 6, with 7 bases in between. CDR3 size: 12 residues. The V gene's germline CDR1 is MNHEY and CDR2 SVGAGI. CDR3 nucleotides: TGTGCCAGCAGTTACTATGGCAGCGAGCAGTACTTC. Amino acids: CASSYYGSEQYF.

The chain uses TRBV29-1 and TRBJ2-3, with 7 positions matching TRBD2. With V trimmed by 4 bases and J by 5 bases, 9 bases remained unmatched. Germline lookup yields CDR1 SQVTM and CDR2 ANQGSEA. This CDR3 is 14 amino acids long. CDR3 nucleotides: TGCAGCGTTGGATCGGGAACGGGAGGAGATACGCAGTATTTT. This translates into CSVGSGTGGDTQYF.

V usage is TRBV10-2 and J usage is TRBJ2-1, with D tentatively TRBD2 (6 bases). Trimming left V 4 bases short and J 9 bases short, with 13 bases between. The germline V gene has CDR1 WSHSY and CDR2 SAAADI. This CDR3 is 13 amino acids long. DNA of the CDR3: TGCGCCAGCAGTGCAACTACTAGCACTGAGCAGTTCTTC. It is translated as CASSATTSTEQFF.

V is TRBV5-1 and J is TRBJ2-3; tentative D call: TRBD2 (5 bases). CDR1 and CDR2 from the germline V gene are SGHRS and YFSETQ. This CDR3 contains 13 residues. The V end lost 4 bases, the J end lost 6 bases, and 12 bases lay between the germline ends. CDR3 in amino acids: CASSGGLVDTQYF. The CDR3 coding sequence is TGCGCCAGCAGCGGAGGTCTGGTGGATACGCAGTATTTT. The entire variable domain, with the rest obtained from reference TRBV5-1 and TRBJ2-3, is as follows: KAGVTQTPRYLIKTRGQQVTLSCSPISGHRSVSWYQQTPGQGLQFLFEYFSETQRNKGNFPGRFSGRQFSNSRSEMNVSTLELGDSALYLCASSGGLVDTQYFGPGTRLTVL.

This clone appeared a single time. J is TRBJ2-7 and V is TRBV27; no firm D call. Between the trimmed V and J ends, which lost 4 bases and 3 bases, there was a span of 10 bases. The CDR3 totals 13 residues. Germline V gene data show CDR1 as MNHEY and CDR2 as SMNVEV (reference sequence). The CDR3, as DNA: TGTGCCAGCAGTTACAGCTTCGGCTACGAGCAGTACTTC. Amino acids: CASSYSFGYEQYF.

This clone showed up just a few times. This chain uses TRBV9 with TRBJ2-7, with 11 nucleotides matching TRBD1. V shed 3 bases and J 7 bases; nucleotides not matched to a gene: 6. This CDR3 is built from 14 residues. Germline assignment: CDR1 SGDLS and CDR2 YYNGEE. The CDR3: CASSGGQGAKEQYF. In DNA, the CDR3 is TGTGCCAGCAGCGGCGGACAGGGGGCTAAAGAGCAGTACTTC.